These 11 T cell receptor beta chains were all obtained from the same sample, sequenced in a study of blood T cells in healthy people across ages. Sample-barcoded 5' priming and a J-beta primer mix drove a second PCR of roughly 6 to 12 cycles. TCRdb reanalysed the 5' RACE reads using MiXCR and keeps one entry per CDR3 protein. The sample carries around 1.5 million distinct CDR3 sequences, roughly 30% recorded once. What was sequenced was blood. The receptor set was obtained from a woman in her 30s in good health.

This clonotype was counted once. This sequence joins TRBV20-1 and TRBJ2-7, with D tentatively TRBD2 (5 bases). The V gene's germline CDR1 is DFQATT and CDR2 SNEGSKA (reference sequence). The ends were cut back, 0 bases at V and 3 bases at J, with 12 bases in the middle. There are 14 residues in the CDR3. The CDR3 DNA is TGCAGTGCTAGAGATCACCAGCGGCTCTACGAGCAGTACTTC. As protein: CSARDHQRLYEQYF.

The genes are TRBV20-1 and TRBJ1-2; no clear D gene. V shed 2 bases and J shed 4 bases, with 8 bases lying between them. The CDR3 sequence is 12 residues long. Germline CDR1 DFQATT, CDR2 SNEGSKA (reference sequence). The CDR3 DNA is TGCAGTGCTAGATCCCAGAGCTATGGCTACACCTTC. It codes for CSARSQSYGYTF.

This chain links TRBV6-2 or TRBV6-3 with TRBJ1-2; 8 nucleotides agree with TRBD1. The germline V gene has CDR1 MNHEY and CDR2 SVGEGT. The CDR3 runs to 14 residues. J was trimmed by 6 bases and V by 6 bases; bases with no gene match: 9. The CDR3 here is CASSPQGRGHGYTF. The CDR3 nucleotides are TGTGCCAGCAGCCCTCAGGGCAGGGGGCATGGCTACACCTTC.

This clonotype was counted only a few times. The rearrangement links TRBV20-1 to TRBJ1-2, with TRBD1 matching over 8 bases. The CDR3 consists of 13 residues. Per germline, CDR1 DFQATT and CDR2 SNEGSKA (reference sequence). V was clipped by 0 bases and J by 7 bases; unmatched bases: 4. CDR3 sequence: CSARESGGLGYTF. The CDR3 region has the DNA TGCAGTGCTAGAGAATCAGGGGGCCTTGGCTACACCTTC.

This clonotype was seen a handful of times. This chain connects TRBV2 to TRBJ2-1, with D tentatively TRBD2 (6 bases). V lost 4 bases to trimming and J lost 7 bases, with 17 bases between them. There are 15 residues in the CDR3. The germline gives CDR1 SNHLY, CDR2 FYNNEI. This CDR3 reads CASSGGDSTLNEQFF. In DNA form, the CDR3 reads TGTGCCAGCAGTGGGGGGGACTCGACCCTGAATGAGCAGTTCTTC. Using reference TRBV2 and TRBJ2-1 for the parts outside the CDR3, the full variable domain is EPEVTQTPSHQVTQMGQEVILRCVPISNHLYFYWYRQILGQKVEFLVSFYNNEISEKSEIFDDQFSVERPDGSNFTLKIRSTKLEDSAMYFCASSGGDSTLNEQFFGPGTRLTVL.

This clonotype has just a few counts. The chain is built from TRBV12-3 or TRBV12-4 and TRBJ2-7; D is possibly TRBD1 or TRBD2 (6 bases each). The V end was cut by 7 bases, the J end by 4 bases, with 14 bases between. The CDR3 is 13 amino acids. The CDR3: CASMEGDPYEQYF. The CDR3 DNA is TGTGCCAGCATGGAGGGGGACCCTTACGAGCAGTACTTC.

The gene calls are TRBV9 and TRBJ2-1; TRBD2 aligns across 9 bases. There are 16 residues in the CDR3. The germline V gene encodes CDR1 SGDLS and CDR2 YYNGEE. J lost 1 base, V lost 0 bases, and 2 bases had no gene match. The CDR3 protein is CASSVEAGGSYNEQFF. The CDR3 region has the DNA TGTGCCAGCAGCGTAGAAGCGGGAGGATCCTACAATGAGCAGTTCTTC.

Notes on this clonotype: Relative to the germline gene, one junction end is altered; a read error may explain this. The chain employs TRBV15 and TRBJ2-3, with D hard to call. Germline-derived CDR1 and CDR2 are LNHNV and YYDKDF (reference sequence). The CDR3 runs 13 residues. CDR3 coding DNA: TGTGCCGCCAGCAGAGATCGAGCACTCGTGCAGTATTTT. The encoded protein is CAASRDRALVQYF. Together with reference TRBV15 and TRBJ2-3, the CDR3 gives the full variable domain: DAMVIQNPRYQVTQFGKPVTLSCSQTLNHNVMYWYQQKSSQAPKLLFHYYDKDFNNEADTPDNFQSRRPNTSFCFLDIRSPGLGDTAMYLCAASRDRALVQYFGPGTRLTVL.

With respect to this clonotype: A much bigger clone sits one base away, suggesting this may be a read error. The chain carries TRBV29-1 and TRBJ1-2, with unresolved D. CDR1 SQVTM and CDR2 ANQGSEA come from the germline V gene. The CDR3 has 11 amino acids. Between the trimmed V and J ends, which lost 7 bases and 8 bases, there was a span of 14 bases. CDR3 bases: TGCAGCGCCTGGGTTCAAGCCGGCTACACCTTC. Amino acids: CSAWVQAGYTF.

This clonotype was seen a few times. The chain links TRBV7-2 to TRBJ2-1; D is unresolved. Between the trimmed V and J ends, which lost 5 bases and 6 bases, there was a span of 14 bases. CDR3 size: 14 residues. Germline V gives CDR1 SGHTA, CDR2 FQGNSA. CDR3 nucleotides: TGTGCCAGCAGCCCAGACGGGTTCTCCAATGAGCAGTTCTTC. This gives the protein CASSPDGFSNEQFF.

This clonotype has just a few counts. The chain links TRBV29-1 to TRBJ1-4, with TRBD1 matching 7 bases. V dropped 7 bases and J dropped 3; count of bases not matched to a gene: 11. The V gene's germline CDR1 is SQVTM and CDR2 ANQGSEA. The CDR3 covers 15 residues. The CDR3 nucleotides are TGCAGCGGGGCAATTGGGGGACAGTCTAATGAAAAACTGTTTTTT. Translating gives CSGAIGGQSNEKLFF.